These 9 T cell receptor beta chains were sequenced from one sample in a study of blood T cell repertoires in COVID-19. Here immunoSEQ multiplex PCR was the method, and the copy in TCRdb shows in-frame clones only, minus some. There are around 170,000 clones in the sample; roughly nine tenths occur only once, and less than 2% lies in the top ten. Sequenced sample: peripheral blood. These receptor sequences come from a young man who had recovered from COVID-19.

J is TRBJ2-7 and V is TRBV4-1; possible D gene TRBD1, 6 bases. Between the trimmed V and J ends, which lost 6 bases and 3 bases, there was a span of 18 bases. The CDR3 extends over 15 amino acids. Germline V lookup: CDR1 MGHRA, CDR2 YSYEKL. The CDR3 DNA is TGCGCCAGCAGGGCAGTCCAGGACAGCGACTACGAGCAGTACTTC. Protein: CASRAVQDSDYEQYF.

This chain joins TRBV2 and TRBJ1-1, with 9 nucleotides matching TRBD1. Per the germline V gene, CDR1 is SNHLY and CDR2 is FYNNEI. The ends lost 6 bases at V and 4 bases at J; junction bases unmatched: 6. The CDR3 loop spans 14 amino acids. The DNA for the CDR3 is TGTGCCAGCAGGGCCGGGACAGGGTCCACTGAAGCTTTCTTT. Protein sequence: CASRAGTGSTEAFF. Supplemented by reference TRBV2 and TRBJ1-1, the full variable domain reads EPEVTQTPSHQVTQMGQEVILRCVPISNHLYFYWYRQILGQKVEFLVSFYNNEISEKSEIFDDQFSVERPDGSNFTLKIRSTKLEDSAMYFCASRAGTGSTEAFFGQGTRLTVV.

This chain joins TRBV18 and TRBJ2-1, with 8 bases identical to TRBD2. Germline loops: CDR1 KGHSH, CDR2 LQKENI. This CDR3 comprises 15 residues. With 3 bases clipped from V and 7 bases from J, the junction kept 8 bases outside the gene matches. CDR3 coding DNA: TGTGCCAGCTCACCGGGAAGCGGGGGAAGTAATGAGCAGTTCTTC. This encodes CASSPGSGGSNEQFF.

This rearrangement joins TRBV28 to TRBJ2-5; TRBD1 matches 7 bases. The CDR3 sequence is 14 residues long. J was trimmed by 5 bases and V by 2 bases; bases with no gene match: 5. Germline CDR1 is MDHEN and CDR2 is SYDVKM. The CDR3 nucleotides are TGTGCCAGCAGTTTAGGTTCGACAGGGGAGACCCAGTACTTC. Translated: CASSLGSTGETQYF.

CDR3 loop: CASKASGSPDTQYF. CDR3 DNA: TGTGCCAGCAAGGCTAGCGGGAGTCCAGATACGCAGTATTTT. The V call is TRBV28, the J call TRBJ2-3; 10 nucleotides line up with TRBD2. Losses at the gene ends were 7 bases for V and 4 bases for J; bases not matched to a gene: 5. This CDR3 spans 14 amino acids. CDR1 and CDR2 from the germline V gene are MDHEN and SYDVKM.

CDR3 sequence (DNA): TGTGCCAGCAGCCCCCGGGGGGAGGACAGCACAGATACGCAGTATTTT. This codes for CASSPRGEDSTDTQYF. The chain recombines TRBV7-3 with TRBJ2-3; 7 positions agree with TRBD2. V shed 5 bases and J 0 bases; nucleotides not matched to a gene: 8. The CDR3 is made up of 16 amino acids. Germline V lookup: CDR1 SGHTA, CDR2 FQGTGA.

This clone was recorded once. This chain joins TRBV7-2 and TRBJ2-2, with unresolved D. Trimming removed 1 base from V and 5 bases from J, with 11 bases in between. CDR3 length: 15 amino acids. Germline CDR1 SGHTA, CDR2 FQGNSA. The CDR3 region is CASSLDGHITGELFF. The CDR3 DNA reads TGTGCCAGCAGCTTAGATGGGCATATTACCGGGGAGCTGTTTTTT.

The chain couples TRBV6-4 to TRBJ2-1; 8 bases are shared with TRBD2. The CDR3 is made up of 16 amino acids. Germline CDR1 and CDR2: MRHNA and SNTAGT. Trimming removed 3 bases from V and 5 bases from J; junction bases left unmatched: 9. The CDR3 nucleotides read TGTGCCAGCAGTGAGGAGAAGCGGGAGAGTGACAATGAGCAGTTCTTC. Translation: CASSEEKRESDNEQFF.

The V gene is TRBV3-1 (or the pseudogene TRBV3-2), the J gene TRBJ2-7, with D perhaps TRBD1 (6 bases). The CDR3 sequence is 12 residues long. Trimming took 6 bases from V and 7 from J, leaving 13 bases between them. CDR1 and CDR2 (germline): LGHDT, YNNKEL (reference sequence). In nucleotides, the CDR3 is TGTGCCAGCAGGCAGGGGAAGGGTGAGCAGTACTTC. Protein product: CASRQGKGEQYF.